This T cell receptor beta chain derives from a study of blood T cell repertoires in COVID-19. Study background: The United States, Italy and Spain were the sources of the acute and convalescent COVID-19 samples. From T cells, B-cell-depleted T cells, or PBMCs came the material, which was cDNA or gDNA.

In the authors' workflow: Nucleated cell number was recorded as an estimate derived from reference gene primer amplification. Assay: immunoSEQ multiplex PCR; the TCRdb copy retains only in-frame clones and omits some. V, J and clone size reflect that table, while D and trimming were determined from the DNA. Of some 250,000 clones listed, around 90% are singletons. The V gene lost 5 bases and the J gene lost 4 bases, with 14 bases spanning the gap. The CDR3 runs 14 residues. Germline CDR1 is SGHTA and CDR2 is FQGNSA. The TCR sequence derives from a human donor in a cohort sampled during active COVID-19. This chain joins TRBV7-2 and TRBJ1-2; D perhaps matches TRBD1 (5 bases). Input material: peripheral blood. Written as DNA, the CDR3 is TGTGCCAGCAGCCCCCTGGGGCTCTTCTATGGCTACACCTTC. This sequence encodes CASSPLGLFYGYTF.